Listed below are T cell receptor beta chains from one sample, sequenced in a study of blood T cell repertoires in COVID-19. The table came from immunoSEQ multiplex PCR; TCRdb's copy has only in-frame clones and leaves some out. Among nearly 250,000 clones listed, roughly 82% were seen once. The sequenced material came from PBMCs or T cells enriched from blood (not recorded which). The receptor source for this set is a woman aged 45-59 years who had recovered from COVID-19. The CDR3 runs from the conserved cysteine through the conserved F or W. D genes are given only for firm matches. Expanded clones get a size class; other rows say once, few or many, or leave the size out.

d_gene: .; j_gene: TRBJ1-5; abundance: .; v_gene: TRBV7-2; CDR3nt: TGTGCCAGCAGCCCAACGTCCGTGACGGGTCAGCCCCAGCATTTT; CDR3aa: CASSPTSVTGQPQHF
d_gene: .; j_gene: TRBJ2-1; abundance: once; v_gene: TRBV7-2; CDR3nt: TGTGCCAGCAGCCCCCAAAGGACTCATGAGCAGTTCTTC; CDR3aa: CASSPQRTHEQFF
d_gene: .; j_gene: TRBJ1-2; abundance: few; v_gene: TRBV29-1; CDR3nt: TGCAGCGTTGAAGTGGCGGGCGCGTCATGGGGCTACACCTTC; CDR3aa: CSVEVAGASWGYTF
d_gene: .; j_gene: TRBJ2-2; abundance: once; v_gene: TRBV12-3/TRBV12-4; CDR3nt: TGTGCCAGCAGTGCCAGGGGCCACGGGGAGCTGTTTTTT; CDR3aa: CASSARGHGELFF
d_gene: TRBD2; j_gene: TRBJ2-5; abundance: .; v_gene: TRBV9; CDR3nt: TGTGCCAGCAGCGCTGGGACTAGCGGGAGGGCCCAAGAGACCCAGTACTTC; CDR3aa: CASSAGTSGRAQETQYF
d_gene: TRBD2; j_gene: TRBJ2-7; abundance: .; v_gene: TRBV7-9; CDR3nt: TGTGCCAGCAGCCTTCGACTAGCCAGCGAGCAGTACTTC; CDR3aa: CASSLRLASEQYF
d_gene: .; j_gene: TRBJ1-5; abundance: .; v_gene: TRBV9; CDR3nt: TGTGCCAGCAGCTCGACGCAGGGGTCGGGGCCCCAGCATTTT; CDR3aa: CASSSTQGSGPQHF
d_gene: TRBD1; j_gene: TRBJ1-3; abundance: .; v_gene: TRBV7-9; CDR3nt: TGTGCCAGCAGCTTAAGCCAGGGGGTTCATGGAAACACCATATATTTT; CDR3aa: CASSLSQGVHGNTIYF
d_gene: .; j_gene: TRBJ1-5; abundance: .; v_gene: TRBV9; CDR3nt: TGTGCCAGCAGCGTAGGCCAGGGAAGCAATCAGCCCCAGCATTTT; CDR3aa: CASSVGQGSNQPQHF
d_gene: .; j_gene: TRBJ2-6; abundance: .; v_gene: TRBV2; CDR3nt: TGTGCCAGCAGTGCGAGGGTGTCCGGGGCCAACGTCCTGACTTTC; CDR3aa: CASSARVSGANVLTF
d_gene: .; j_gene: TRBJ1-5; abundance: .; v_gene: TRBV21-1; CDR3nt: TGTGCCAGCCCGCCCAAAAGAGGGTATGGTCAGCCCCAGCATTTT; CDR3aa: CASPPKRGYGQPQHF
d_gene: .; j_gene: TRBJ2-1; abundance: many; v_gene: TRBV6-2/TRBV6-3; CDR3nt: TGTGCCAGCAGTACATCCTACAATGAGCAGTTCTTC; CDR3aa: CASSTSYNEQFF
d_gene: .; j_gene: TRBJ1-2; abundance: .; v_gene: TRBV6-5; CDR3nt: TGTGCCAGCAGTTACTCGAATCCCGCTGTCGGCTATGGCTACACCTTC; CDR3aa: CASSYSNPAVGYGYTF
d_gene: .; j_gene: TRBJ2-7; abundance: .; v_gene: TRBV15; CDR3nt: TGTGCCACCAGCAGAGATTTGGTTGGGATGGGGGGTGAGCAGTACTTC; CDR3aa: CATSRDLVGMGGEQYF
d_gene: TRBD1; j_gene: TRBJ2-7; abundance: .; v_gene: TRBV7-9; CDR3nt: TGTGCCAGCAGCTTAGCGGGGGTGGGACAGCTGTACGAGCAGTACTTC; CDR3aa: CASSLAGVGQLYEQYF
d_gene: .; j_gene: TRBJ2-2; abundance: few; v_gene: TRBV7-9; CDR3nt: TGTGCCAGCAGCCCCCAGTCCGGGGAGCTGTTTTTT; CDR3aa: CASSPQSGELFF
d_gene: .; j_gene: TRBJ1-1; abundance: .; v_gene: TRBV7-2; CDR3nt: TGTGCCAGCGCCAGGCAGCGGATGTCTGAAGCTTTCTTT; CDR3aa: CASARQRMSEAFF
d_gene: .; j_gene: TRBJ1-2; abundance: .; v_gene: TRBV3-1/TRBV3-2; CDR3nt: TGTGCCAGCAGCCAAGTACGCGCTAACTATGGCTACACCTTC; CDR3aa: CASSQVRANYGYTF
d_gene: .; j_gene: TRBJ1-4; abundance: few; v_gene: TRBV27; CDR3nt: TGTGCCAGCAGGCTAACGGGGAGCGAAAAACTGTTTTTT; CDR3aa: CASRLTGSEKLFF
d_gene: TRBD1; j_gene: TRBJ2-2; abundance: once; v_gene: TRBV6-6; CDR3nt: TGTGCCAGCAGTTTCCGGGACAGGGCGCCCGGGGAGCTGTTTTTT; CDR3aa: CASSFRDRAPGELFF
d_gene: TRBD2; j_gene: TRBJ2-7; abundance: .; v_gene: TRBV11-3; CDR3nt: TGTGCCAGCAGCTACCTAGCGGGGGGAACCTACGAGCAGTACTTC; CDR3aa: CASSYLAGGTYEQYF
d_gene: TRBD1; j_gene: TRBJ1-2; abundance: .; v_gene: TRBV28; CDR3nt: TGTGCCAGCAGAACTCCTCCGGGACAGGGAGCCTATGGCTACACCTTC; CDR3aa: CASRTPPGQGAYGYTF
d_gene: .; j_gene: TRBJ1-3; abundance: .; v_gene: TRBV4-3; CDR3nt: TGCGCCAGCAGCCAAGCCCCGACAGGAAACTCTGGAAACACCATATATTTT; CDR3aa: CASSQAPTGNSGNTIYF
d_gene: .; j_gene: TRBJ1-2; abundance: .; v_gene: TRBV28; CDR3nt: TGTGCCAGCAGTCTCTACAGGACAGTCAACTATGGCTACACCTTC; CDR3aa: CASSLYRTVNYGYTF
d_gene: .; j_gene: TRBJ1-1; abundance: once; v_gene: TRBV18; CDR3nt: TGTGCCAGCTCACCACAAACAGGGACTGAAGCTTTCTTT; CDR3aa: CASSPQTGTEAFF
d_gene: TRBD2; j_gene: TRBJ2-1; abundance: once; v_gene: TRBV10-3; CDR3nt: TGTGCCATCAGTGAAACCGGGACTAAGTACAATGAGCAGTTCTTC; CDR3aa: CAISETGTKYNEQFF
d_gene: TRBD1; j_gene: TRBJ2-3; abundance: .; v_gene: TRBV19; CDR3nt: TGTGCCAGTAGGCACCGGGACAGACTTAGCACAGATACGCAGTATTTT; CDR3aa: CASRHRDRLSTDTQYF
d_gene: .; j_gene: TRBJ1-2; abundance: .; v_gene: TRBV7-6; CDR3nt: TGTGCCAGCAGCTTAGCAGAGAATTATGGCTACACCTTC; CDR3aa: CASSLAENYGYTF
d_gene: TRBD2; j_gene: TRBJ2-2; abundance: .; v_gene: TRBV24-1; CDR3nt: TGTGCCACCAGTAGCGGGGGCGGTAGGACCGGGGAGCTGTTTTTT; CDR3aa: CATSSGGGRTGELFF
d_gene: .; j_gene: TRBJ2-6; abundance: .; v_gene: TRBV18; CDR3nt: TGTGCCAGCTCCCAAACAGGGGGGGGACAGCCCAGTTCTGGGGCCAACGTCCTGACTTTC; CDR3aa: CASSQTGGGQPSSGANVLTF
d_gene: TRBD2; j_gene: TRBJ2-3; abundance: .; v_gene: TRBV3-1/TRBV3-2; CDR3nt: TGTGCCAGCAGGCCCTACTCCTTAGCGGGGGGGACAGATACGCAGTATTTT; CDR3aa: CASRPYSLAGGTDTQYF
d_gene: .; j_gene: TRBJ2-1; abundance: .; v_gene: TRBV5-1; CDR3nt: TGCGCCAGCAGCCGGACGGGGAGCTCCTACAATGAGCAGTTCTTC; CDR3aa: CASSRTGSSYNEQFF
d_gene: .; j_gene: TRBJ1-2; abundance: .; v_gene: TRBV5-1; CDR3nt: TGCGCCAGCAGCCTCTCAGGGGAAGGAGGCTACACCTTC; CDR3aa: CASSLSGEGGYTF
d_gene: .; j_gene: TRBJ1-1; abundance: .; v_gene: TRBV11-3; CDR3nt: TGTGCCAGCAGCCGACAGGTAATGAACACTGAAGCTTTCTTT; CDR3aa: CASSRQVMNTEAFF
d_gene: .; j_gene: TRBJ1-5; abundance: few; v_gene: TRBV19; CDR3nt: TGTGCCAGTAGACGAGCGGGCGACGGCAATCAGCCCCAGCATTTT; CDR3aa: CASRRAGDGNQPQHF
d_gene: .; j_gene: TRBJ2-1; abundance: few; v_gene: TRBV19; CDR3nt: TGTGCCAGTAGTATTATGCAGGGATGGAATGAGCAGTTCTTC; CDR3aa: CASSIMQGWNEQFF
d_gene: TRBD1; j_gene: TRBJ1-5; abundance: .; v_gene: TRBV19; CDR3nt: TGTGCCAGTAGCCCACAGGGGACTCAGCCCCAGCATTTT; CDR3aa: CASSPQGTQPQHF
d_gene: .; j_gene: TRBJ1-5; abundance: .; v_gene: TRBV25-1; CDR3nt: TGTGCCAGCAGTCAGTATAGCAATCAGCCCCAGCATTTT; CDR3aa: CASSQYSNQPQHF
d_gene: .; j_gene: TRBJ1-1; abundance: .; v_gene: TRBV7-2; CDR3nt: TGTGCCAGCAGCTTACTTGCGAATATGAACACTGAAGCTTTCTTT; CDR3aa: CASSLLANMNTEAFF
d_gene: .; j_gene: TRBJ2-6; abundance: .; v_gene: TRBV12-3/TRBV12-4; CDR3nt: TGTGCCAGCAGCCTGGGTTTGGGCAGGATTTCCTTC; CDR3aa: CASSLGLGRISF
d_gene: TRBD2; j_gene: TRBJ2-4; abundance: .; v_gene: TRBV4-3; CDR3nt: TGCGCCAGCAGCCAAGGCGGGAGGGGGGAGAAAAACATTCAGTACTTC; CDR3aa: CASSQGGRGEKNIQYF
d_gene: TRBD1; j_gene: TRBJ2-3; abundance: once; v_gene: TRBV19; CDR3nt: TGTGCCAGTAGGACAGGGGGACCCCAGGGCCGAGATACGCAGTATTTT; CDR3aa: CASRTGGPQGRDTQYF
d_gene: .; j_gene: TRBJ2-1; abundance: .; v_gene: TRBV27; CDR3nt: TGTGCCAGCAGATCGGGGTTCTACAATGAGCAGTTCTTC; CDR3aa: CASRSGFYNEQFF